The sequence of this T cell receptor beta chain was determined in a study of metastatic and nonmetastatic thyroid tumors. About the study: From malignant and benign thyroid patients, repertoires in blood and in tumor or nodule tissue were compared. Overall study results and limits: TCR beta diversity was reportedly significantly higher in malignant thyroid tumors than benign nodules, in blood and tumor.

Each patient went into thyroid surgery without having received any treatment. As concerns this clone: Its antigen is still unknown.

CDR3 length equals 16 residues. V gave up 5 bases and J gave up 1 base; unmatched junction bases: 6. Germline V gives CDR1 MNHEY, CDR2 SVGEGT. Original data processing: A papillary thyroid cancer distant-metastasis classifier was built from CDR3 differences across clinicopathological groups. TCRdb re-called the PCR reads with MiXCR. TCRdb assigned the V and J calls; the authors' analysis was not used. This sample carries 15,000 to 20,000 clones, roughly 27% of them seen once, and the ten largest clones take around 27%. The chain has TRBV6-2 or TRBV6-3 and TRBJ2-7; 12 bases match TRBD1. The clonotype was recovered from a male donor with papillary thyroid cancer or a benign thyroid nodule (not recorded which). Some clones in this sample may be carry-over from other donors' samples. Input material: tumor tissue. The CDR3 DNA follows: TGTGCCAGCAGTCCCGGGACAGGGGGCGAATCCTACGAGCAGTACTTC. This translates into CASSPGTGGESYEQYF.